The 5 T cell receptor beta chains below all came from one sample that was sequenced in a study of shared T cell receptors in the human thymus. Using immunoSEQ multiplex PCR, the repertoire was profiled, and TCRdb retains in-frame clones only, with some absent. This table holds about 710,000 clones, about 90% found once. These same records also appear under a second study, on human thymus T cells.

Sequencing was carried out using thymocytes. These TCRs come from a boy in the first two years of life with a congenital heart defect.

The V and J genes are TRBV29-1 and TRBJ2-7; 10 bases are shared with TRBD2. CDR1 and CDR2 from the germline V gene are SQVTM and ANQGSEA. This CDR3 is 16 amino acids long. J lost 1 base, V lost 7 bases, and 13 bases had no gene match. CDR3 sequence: CSAPPSGRTQSYEQYF. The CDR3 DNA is TGCAGCGCCCCCCCTAGCGGGAGAACGCAGTCCTACGAGCAGTACTTC.

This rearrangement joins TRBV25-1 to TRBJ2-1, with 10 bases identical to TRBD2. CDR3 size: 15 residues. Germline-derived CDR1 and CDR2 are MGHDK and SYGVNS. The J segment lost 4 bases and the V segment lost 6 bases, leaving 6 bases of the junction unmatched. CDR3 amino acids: CASRATSGPYNEQFF. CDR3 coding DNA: TGTGCCAGCAGGGCGACTAGCGGGCCTTACAATGAGCAGTTCTTC.

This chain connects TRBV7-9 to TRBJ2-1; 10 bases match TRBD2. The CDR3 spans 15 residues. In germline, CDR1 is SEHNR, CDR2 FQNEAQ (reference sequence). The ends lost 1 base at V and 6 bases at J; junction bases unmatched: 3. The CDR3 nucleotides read TGTGCCAGCAGCTTAGGACTAGCGGGCATCAATGAGCAGTTCTTC. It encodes CASSLGLAGINEQFF.

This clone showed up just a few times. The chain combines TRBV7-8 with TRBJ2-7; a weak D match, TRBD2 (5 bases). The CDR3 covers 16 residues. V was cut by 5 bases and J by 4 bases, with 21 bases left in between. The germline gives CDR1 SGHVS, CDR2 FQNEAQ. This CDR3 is CASSPRLVAGLYEQYF. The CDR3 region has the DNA TGTGCCAGCAGCCCGAGGTTAGTGGCGGGCCTATACGAGCAGTACTTC. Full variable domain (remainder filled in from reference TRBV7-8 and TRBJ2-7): GAGVSQSPRYKVAKRGQDVALRCDPISGHVSLFWYQQALGQGPEFLTYFQNEAQLDKSGLPSDRFFAERPEGSVSTLKIQRTQQEDSAVYLCASSPRLVAGLYEQYFGPGTRLTVT.

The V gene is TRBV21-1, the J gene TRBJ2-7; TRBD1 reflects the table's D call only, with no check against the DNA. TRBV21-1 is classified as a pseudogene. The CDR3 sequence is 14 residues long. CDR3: CASSPRDRPYEQYF. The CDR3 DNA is TGTGCCAGCAGCCCCCGGGACAGACCCTACGAGCAGTACTTC.